This entry lists 10 T cell receptor beta chains sequenced from one sample in a study of control samples from healthy donors and cancer patients. TCRdb's copy holds only in-frame clones and misses some; the assay was immunoSEQ multiplex PCR. The data hold approximately 50,000 clones, with approximately 89% observed a single time. The sequenced sample consisted of PBMCs. The receptors derive from a woman between 55 and 75 years old with lung cancer.

The chain has TRBV11-2 and TRBJ2-5; 12 nucleotides align to TRBD1. Germline CDR1 and CDR2: SGHAT and FQNNGV. The CDR3 covers 15 residues. Losses at the gene ends were 5 bases for V and 4 bases for J; bases not matched to a gene: 5. The CDR3 here is CASSRDRGHGETQYF. In DNA form, the CDR3 reads TGTGCCAGCAGCCGGGACAGGGGGCATGGAGAGACCCAGTACTTC.

The V and J genes are TRBV5-1 and TRBJ2-1; unclear D gene. CDR1 is SGHRS, CDR2 YFSETQ, per germline. V lost 0 bases and J lost 7, with 11 bases in between. The CDR3 is 14 amino acids. The CDR3 loop is CASSLDMFGNEQFF. DNA of the CDR3: TGCGCCAGCAGCTTGGATATGTTCGGGAATGAGCAGTTCTTC. Supplemented by reference TRBV5-1 and TRBJ2-1, the full variable domain reads KAGVTQTPRYLIKTRGQQVTLSCSPISGHRSVSWYQQTPGQGLQFLFEYFSETQRNKGNFPGRFSGRQFSNSRSEMNVSTLELGDSALYLCASSLDMFGNEQFFGPGTRLTVL.

About this clone: The germline gene is not matched at one end of the junction; a read error may be the cause. The chain has TRBV28 and TRBJ2-3; D is possibly TRBD1 or TRBD2 (5 bases each). Germline CDR1 MDHEN, CDR2 SYDVKM. The CDR3 contains 14 residues. Written as DNA, the CDR3 is TGTGCCACCAGTGATCCGGGGCGGACAGATACGCAGTATTTT. It specifies CATSDPGRTDTQYF.

J is TRBJ2-7 and V is TRBV9; either TRBD1 or TRBD2 may supply D (5 bases each). V lost 3 bases and J lost 5, with 18 bases in between. CDR3 length: 15 amino acids. Per germline, CDR1 SGDLS and CDR2 YYNGEE. Here the CDR3 DNA reads TGTGCCAGCAGCGACCCCCGCTTGGGGACGAACGAGCAGTACTTC. Protein sequence: CASSDPRLGTNEQYF.

The chain recombines TRBV10-1 with TRBJ2-1, with 7 bases lining up with TRBD1. V was clipped by 3 bases and J by 6 bases; unmatched bases: 11. The CDR3 is 16 residues long. The V gene's germline CDR1 is WNHNN and CDR2 SYGVQD (reference sequence). The CDR3 DNA reads TGCGCCAGCAGTGAATCGACAGGGTTAACAGTCAATGAGCAGTTCTTC. This translates into CASSESTGLTVNEQFF.

The rearrangement uses TRBV5-1 and TRBJ2-7; 8 bases line up with TRBD2. This CDR3 is built from 15 residues. Unmatched junction bases numbered 11, after V lost 5 bases and J lost 4 bases. The germline V gene encodes CDR1 SGHRS and CDR2 YFSETQ. Here the CDR3 reads CASRKGLVSSYEQYF. The CDR3 DNA reads as TGCGCCAGCAGAAAGGGACTAGTGTCCTCATACGAGCAGTACTTC.

In its sample, this clone was seen once. The rearrangement uses TRBV7-9 and TRBJ1-2; tentatively, D is TRBD1 (6 bases). The germline CDR1 and CDR2 sequences are SEHNR and FQNEAQ (reference sequence). Between the trimmed V and J ends, which lost 1 base and 2 bases, there was a span of 8 bases. CDR3 length: 14 residues. CDR3 loop: CASSLGGTNYGYTF. The CDR3 DNA sequence: TGTGCCAGCAGCTTAGGAGGGACAAACTATGGCTACACCTTC.

V is TRBV6-1 and J is TRBJ1-1; D possibly corresponds to TRBD1 (6 bases). Per germline, CDR1 MNHNS and CDR2 SASEGT. The CDR3 runs to 14 residues. The ends were cut back, 6 bases at V and 4 bases at J, with 15 bases in the middle. The CDR3 is CASRQGRGGTEAFF. The CDR3, as DNA: TGTGCCAGCAGGCAGGGCAGGGGAGGCACTGAAGCTTTCTTT.

The V and J genes are TRBV5-1 and TRBJ2-1; 11 nucleotides line up with TRBD2. The CDR3 loop spans 15 amino acids. Germline lookup yields CDR1 SGHRS and CDR2 YFSETQ. The V segment lost 5 bases and the J segment 7 bases; nucleotides outside the gene matches: 8. DNA for the CDR3: TGCGCCAGCAGTTTTAGCGGGAGGGAGACGAATGAGCAGTTCTTC. This gives the protein CASSFSGRETNEQFF.

V is TRBV5-1 and J is TRBJ2-3, with D possibly being TRBD1 (6 bases). This CDR3 region has 16 residues. V lost 1 base and J lost 0, with 12 bases in between. The germline gives CDR1 SGHRS, CDR2 YFSETQ. The CDR3 nucleotides read TGCGCCAGCAGCTTGCAGGCAGGGGACAGCACAGATACGCAGTATTTT. Its translation: CASSLQAGDSTDTQYF.